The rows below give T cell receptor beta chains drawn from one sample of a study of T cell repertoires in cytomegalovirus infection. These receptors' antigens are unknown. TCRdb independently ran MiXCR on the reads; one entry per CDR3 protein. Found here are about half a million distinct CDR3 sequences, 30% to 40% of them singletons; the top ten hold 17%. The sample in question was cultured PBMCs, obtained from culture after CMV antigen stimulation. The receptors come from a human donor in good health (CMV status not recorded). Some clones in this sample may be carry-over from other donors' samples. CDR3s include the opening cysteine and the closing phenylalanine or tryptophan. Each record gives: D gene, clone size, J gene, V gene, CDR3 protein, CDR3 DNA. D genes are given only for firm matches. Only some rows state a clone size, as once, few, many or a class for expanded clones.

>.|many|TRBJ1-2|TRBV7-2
CASSLAGDGYTF
TGTGCCAGCAGCTTAGCAGGGGACGGCTACACCTTC
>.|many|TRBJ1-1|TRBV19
CASSIGGGSGEAFF
TGTGCCAGTAGTATAGGGGGAGGGAGCGGTGAAGCTTTCTTT
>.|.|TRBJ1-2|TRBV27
CASSSYGKNYGYTF
TGTGCCAGCAGTTCTTACGGGAAGAACTATGGCTACACCTTC
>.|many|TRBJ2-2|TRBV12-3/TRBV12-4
CASSLVEGAGELFF
TGTGCCAGCAGTTTAGTGGAGGGAGCCGGGGAGCTGTTTTTT
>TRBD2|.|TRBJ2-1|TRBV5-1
CASSLGSGRAQYEQFF
TGCGCCAGCAGCTTAGGTAGCGGGAGGGCTCAATATGAGCAGTTCTTC
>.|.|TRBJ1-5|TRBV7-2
CASSLAGAGLQPQHF
TGTGCCAGCAGCTTAGCGGGGGCAGGGTTGCAGCCCCAGCATTTT
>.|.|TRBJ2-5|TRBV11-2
CDSSIEGLETQYF
TGTGACAGCAGTATTGAGGGCCTTGAGACCCAGTACTTC
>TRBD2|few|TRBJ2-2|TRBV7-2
CASSLAAGTKNTGELFF
TGTGCCAGCAGCTTAGCGGCCGGGACTAAAAACACCGGGGAGCTGTTTTTT
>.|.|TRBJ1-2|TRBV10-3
CAIRLGSSDGYTF
TGTGCCATCAGGCTGGGTAGTTCAGATGGCTACACCTTC
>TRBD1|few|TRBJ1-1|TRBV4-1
CASSQGRTGDSRTEAFF
TGCGCCAGCAGCCAAGGCCGGACAGGGGATAGTCGTACTGAAGCTTTCTTT
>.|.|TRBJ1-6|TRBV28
CASTPSSGRGSPLHF
TGTGCCAGCACCCCCTCGAGTGGAAGGGGTTCACCCCTCCACTTT
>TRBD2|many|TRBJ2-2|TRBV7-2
CASSRSGRGNTGELFF
TGTGCCAGCAGCCGGAGCGGGAGGGGGAACACCGGGGAGCTGTTTTTT
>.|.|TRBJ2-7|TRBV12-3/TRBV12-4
CASSLGVGGAYEQYF
TGTGCCAGCAGTCTAGGGGTGGGGGGAGCCTACGAGCAGTACTTC
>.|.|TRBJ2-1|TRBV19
CASSLMGRNNEQFF
TGTGCCAGTAGTCTCATGGGACGGAACAATGAGCAGTTCTTC